This T cell receptor beta chain was found in a study of T cell responses to AZD1222 COVID-19 vaccine. Across the whole study: Second doses that came at about 4 or about 12 weeks were put together.

The CDR3 is 16 residues long. V was trimmed by 3 bases and J by 3 bases, leaving 14 bases between them. Germline V gives CDR1 LNHNV, CDR2 YYDKDF (reference sequence). Whole-study findings and limits: Spike was spanned by vaccine-associated CD4 TCRs, with dominance at 160-218 and 743-854. Variant regions that are unmutated are reportedly the target of nearly half of spike-specific TCRs. Scientists sampled the repertoires only once the peak T cell response had passed.

Concerning this clone: Its antigen is not known.

Clones were sequenced by immunoSEQ multiplex PCR, and TCRdb holds only the in-frame ones, with some missing. The sample has 44,000 or so clones; about 83% are singletons. This TCR was sampled from an adult in good health. The chain has TRBV15 and TRBJ1-4; the D is unclear. Sample: peripheral blood, taken on day 0 of AZD1222 vaccination. The DNA for the CDR3 is TGTGCCACCAGCAGTTTCCTGGACGGTTCTAATGAAAAACTGTTTTTT. It codes for CATSSFLDGSNEKLFF.